The T cell receptor beta chain described here comes from a study of a mutant IDH1 vaccine in newly diagnosed glioma. This CDR3 is 13 amino acids long. J was trimmed by 1 base and V by 5 bases; bases with no gene match: 2. Looked up from germline, CDR1 is MNHNS and CDR2 is SASEGT. Time point of the sample: week 23, last vaccination. All doses held 300 ug of mutant IDH1 20-mer peptide, with topical imiquimod. With regard to this clone: Antigen unknown.

Measured with immunoSEQ multiplex PCR; TCRdb has only the in-frame clones, and not every one. This sample has around 40,000 clones; roughly 80% occur once, and the top ten carry about 5%. Source: PBMCs, taken from a glioma patient whose treatment included an IDH1 peptide vaccine. This rearrangement joins TRBV6-1 to TRBJ2-7, with 7 bases matching TRBD1. The sequence was collected from a man in his fifties with glioma. The CDR3 DNA reads as TGTGCCAGCAGTCGGGGACAGTCCTACGAGCAGTACTTC. It encodes CASSRGQSYEQYF.